The rows below give T cell receptor beta chains drawn from one sample of a study of shared T cell receptors in the human thymus. TCRdb's copy holds only in-frame clones and misses some; the assay was immunoSEQ multiplex PCR. The table includes hundreds of thousands of clones, around three quarters detected once. This same sample was also taken into another study, of human thymus T cells.

The source material was thymocytes. Every receptor here comes from a boy in the first two years of life with a congenital heart defect. Both conserved end residues are part of each CDR3. Each record gives: clone size, J gene, V gene, D gene, CDR3 DNA, CDR3 protein. The D gene is left open where the match is weak. Not every row has a clone size; where given, it reads once, few, many or a size class.

- TRBJ2-3 TRBV7-9 - TGTGCCAGCAGCTTGGACGGGGTACACACAGATACGCAGTATTTT CASSLDGVHTDTQYF
- TRBJ1-1 TRBV21-1 - TGTGCCAGCAGCACCGACAGGGTAGGGACTGAAGCTTTCTTT CASSTDRVGTEAFF
few TRBJ2-5 TRBV7-2 TRBD2 TGTGCCAGCAGCCCATCGGGCGGGAGGCCGACACGAGAGACCCAGTACTTC CASSPSGGRPTRETQYF
- TRBJ2-7 TRBV14 TRBD2 TGTGCCAGCAGCCAAGATCCGGTAGTTGATTCTAGCGGGAGGAGGAAGGAGGGCTACGAGCAGTACTTC CASSQDPVVDSSGRRKEGYEQYF
- TRBJ2-3 TRBV7-9 TRBD2 TGTGCCAGCAGCTTAAGTCAACTAGCGGGAAACACAGATACGCAGTATTTT CASSLSQLAGNTDTQYF
- TRBJ1-1 TRBV7-9 - TGTGCCAGCAGCACTGATCGGGTAGAGGACACTGAAGCTTTCTTT CASSTDRVEDTEAFF
once TRBJ2-1 TRBV30 - TGTGCCTGGAGTCCCGACAATGAGCAGTTCTTC CAWSPDNEQFF
- TRBJ1-5 TRBV9 - TGTGCCAGCAGCGGCCGGGACATCCTCAATCAGCCCCAGCATTTT CASSGRDILNQPQHF
- TRBJ2-3 TRBV4-2 TRBD1 TGTGCCAGCAGCGCCGGGACAGCTAGCACAGATACGCAGTATTTT CASSAGTASTDTQYF
- TRBJ2-7 TRBV28 TRBD1 TGTGCCAGCAGCCTAAGGACAGGCTTCTCCTACGAGCAGTACTTC CASSLRTGFSYEQYF
- TRBJ2-7 TRBV4-1 - TGCGCCAGCAGCCAAGCCGGGGGAGCCTACGAGCAGTACTTC CASSQAGGAYEQYF
- TRBJ2-1 TRBV15 TRBD1 TGTGCCACCAGCAGAGGGGGACAGGGAACCTACAATGAGCAGTTCTTC CATSRGGQGTYNEQFF
- TRBJ2-3 TRBV29-1 - TGCAGCGTCCCCGAGGTGCTGGGGGCCACAGATACGCAGTATTTT CSVPEVLGATDTQYF
- TRBJ1-3 TRBV5-4 TRBD1 TGTGCCAGCAGCTTGGGCGGGACAGGGTCCCCTATAGACTCTGGAAACACCATATATTTT CASSLGGTGSPIDSGNTIYF
- TRBJ2-5 TRBV7-9 TRBD2 TGTGCCAGCAGCATGACTAGCGGGAGTGAGACCCAGTACTTC CASSMTSGSETQYF
- TRBJ2-1 TRBV29-1 TRBD1 TGCAGCGTTGAAGCCAGGGGGCTACTATTATGGGATGAGCAGTTCTTC CSVEARGLLLWDEQFF
- TRBJ1-5 TRBV27 - TGTGCCAGCAGTTTGGCCAGGCCCGTGGGGGGGAGCAATCAGCCCCAGCATTTT CASSLARPVGGSNQPQHF
- TRBJ2-5 TRBV6-5 - TGTGCCAGCAGCCCCGCTCGGGGTCTGGAGACCCAGTACTTC CASSPARGLETQYF
few TRBJ2-1 TRBV19 - TGTGCCAGTAGCCCGGCAGGGCTCAATGAGCAGTTCTTC CASSPAGLNEQFF
- TRBJ2-7 TRBV6-1 TRBD1 TGTGCCAGCAGTGAAGTTGGCAGGGGGCGCGAGCAGTACTTC CASSEVGRGREQYF
- TRBJ1-2 TRBV23-1 TRBD1 TGCGCCAGCAGTCAATCATCGGGACAGTATGGCTACACCTTC CASSQSSGQYGYTF
- TRBJ1-5 TRBV4-1 TRBD1 TGCGCCAGCAGCCCCATCGACAGGGAAGCTCAGCCCCAGCATTTT CASSPIDREAQPQHF
- TRBJ2-7 TRBV2 TRBD2 TGTGCCAGCAGTTATCCTAGCGGGAGGTACGAGCAGTACTTC CASSYPSGRYEQYF
- TRBJ2-7 TRBV7-9 - TGTGCCAGCAGCTTAGAGTACAGCAGGGAGCAGTACTTC CASSLEYSREQYF
- TRBJ2-3 TRBV30 - TGTGCACTGACTACCGGGAAAGGTTCAGATACGCAGTATTTT CALTTGKGSDTQYF
- TRBJ2-7 TRBV11-2 - TGTGCCAGCAGCTTAGATAGCCAGCCTCTCCCCTACGAGCAGTACTTC CASSLDSQPLPYEQYF
- TRBJ1-2 TRBV5-1 - TGCGCCAGCAGCCCCACTTCAGGGGTAAGGGATTTCTATGGCTACACCTTC CASSPTSGVRDFYGYTF
- TRBJ2-7 TRBV7-9 - TGTGCCTCCAGGGGGGAGGTCTCCGAGCAGTACTTC CASRGEVSEQYF
once TRBJ2-4 TRBV5-6 - TGTGCCAGCAGCTTGATGGTCCCTCGACACCCTGCGGGAAAAAACATTCAGTACTTC CASSLMVPRHPAGKNIQYF
- TRBJ2-3 TRBV9 - TGTGCCAGCAGCCCACGACTATATAGCACAGATACGCAGTATTTT CASSPRLYSTDTQYF
- TRBJ2-7 TRBV25-1 TRBD2 TGTGCCAGCAGTACACTAGCGGGAGGGGAGTACTTC CASSTLAGGEYF
few TRBJ2-3 TRBV27 - TGTGCCAGCAGTTATGTAGGGGAAGGTACGCAGTATTTT CASSYVGEGTQYF
- TRBJ2-7 TRBV11-1 TRBD1 TGTGCCAGCAGCCGTCCGGGACAGGGGGCGTCCTACGAGCAGTACTTC CASSRPGQGASYEQYF
- TRBJ2-1 TRBV6-4 TRBD1 TGTGCCAGCAGTGACCGGGACAGCAATGAGCAGTTCTTC CASSDRDSNEQFF
- TRBJ2-5 TRBV25-1 TRBD1 TGTGCCAGCTCCCAGGGACAGGAGGAGGAGACCCAGTACTTC CASSQGQEEETQYF
- TRBJ2-5 TRBV4-3 TRBD2 TGCGCCAGCAGCCAAGCTGGGACTAGCGGACCCCAAGAGACCCAGTACTTC CASSQAGTSGPQETQYF
- TRBJ2-4 TRBV4-2 - TGTGCCAGCAGCCGACTCAGGGGGGACATTCAGTACTTC CASSRLRGDIQYF
few TRBJ2-1 TRBV29-1 TRBD2 TGCAGCGTTGATGGAAGGACTAGCAGCCCCCAACTGACCTACAATGAGCAGTTCTTC CSVDGRTSSPQLTYNEQFF
few TRBJ2-6 TRBV15 TRBD1 TGTGCCACCAGCAGAGAAATCTCAGGACAGGGAAAGGTCTCTGGGGCCAACGTCCTGACTTTC CATSREISGQGKVSGANVLTF
- TRBJ2-1 TRBV7-6 TRBD1 TGTGCCAGCAGCCCTCCACAGGGGTTTCTTCCTCACAATGAGCAGTTCTTC CASSPPQGFLPHNEQFF
- TRBJ2-1 TRBV27 TRBD2 TGTGCCAGCAGTACGGGACTAGCGGGACCCTACAATGAGCAGTTCTTC CASSTGLAGPYNEQFF
- TRBJ2-1 TRBV13 - TGTGCCAGCAGCTTAGTGGGGGACGGGACATATGAGCAGTTCTTC CASSLVGDGTYEQFF
- TRBJ1-1 TRBV4-3 TRBD1 TGCGCCAGCAGCGTCCGGGACAGGGAGACCCCGGGAGTGAACACTGAAGCTTTCTTT CASSVRDRETPGVNTEAFF
- TRBJ2-5 TRBV6-6 - TGTGCCAGCAGTTACGAGGGGGAAGAGACCCAGTACTTC CASSYEGEETQYF
- TRBJ2-7 TRBV5-4 TRBD2 TGTGCCAGCAGCTTGGGACTAGCAACCAACGAGCAGTACTTC CASSLGLATNEQYF
- TRBJ2-5 TRBV19 TRBD2 TGTGCCAGTAGTATAAACCCCCTGCTAGCGGAGAGGGAGACCCAGTACTTC CASSINPLLAERETQYF
- TRBJ1-3 TRBV12-5 - TGTGCTAGTGGTTTGGGTATCAGATTTGCAAACCGGGGGAACACCATATATTTT CASGLGIRFANRGNTIYF
few TRBJ2-7 TRBV9 - TGTGCCACAGAGACTAGTAGTACCTACGAGCAGTACTTC CATETSSTYEQYF
few TRBJ1-5 TRBV2 - TGTGCCAGCACTAAACCCGGGGGAGGACCCCAGCATTTT CASTKPGGGPQHF
- TRBJ2-7 TRBV15 TRBD2 TGTGCCACCAGTCCTTCCGGGACTAGCGGGAGTGTAGGTGACGAGCAGTACTTC CATSPSGTSGSVGDEQYF
- TRBJ2-5 TRBV9 - TGTGCCAGCAGGGGTGGGGAGGAAGAGACCCAGTACTTC CASRGGEEETQYF
- TRBJ1-1 TRBV5-4 TRBD1 TGTGCCAGCAGCAATCCCAGGCGGGACAGGGGGCCAAACACTGAAGCTTTCTTT CASSNPRRDRGPNTEAFF
- TRBJ2-3 TRBV10-3 TRBD2 TGTGCCATCAGTCCAGGGACTAGCGGGATCAATCTCACTAGCACAGATACGCAGTATTTT CAISPGTSGINLTSTDTQYF
- TRBJ2-1 TRBV25-1 TRBD2 TGTGCCAGCAGTGAAATCCTAGCGGACAATGAGCAGTTCTTC CASSEILADNEQFF
- TRBJ2-7 TRBV27 - TGTGCCAGCAGTTTTAGGCTCGGGACAACAGCTGGGGAGCAGTACTTC CASSFRLGTTAGEQYF
once TRBJ2-3 TRBV14 TRBD2 TGTGCCAGCAGCCAAGTGAGGCTAGCGGGAGGGGCAGATACGCAGTATTTT CASSQVRLAGGADTQYF
- TRBJ2-1 TRBV5-4 TRBD1 TGTGCCAGCAGCTTACAGGGGCCCCAGTGGGATGAGCAGTTCTTC CASSLQGPQWDEQFF
- TRBJ1-5 TRBV21-1 - TGTGCCAGCAGCAAAAAAGACAGCTCAATTAATCAGCCCCAGCATTTT CASSKKDSSINQPQHF
few TRBJ2-7 TRBV5-6 TRBD2 TGTGCCAGCAGCTTGGGACTAGCAGACTACGAGCAGTACTTC CASSLGLADYEQYF
- TRBJ1-2 TRBV9 TRBD1 TGTGCCAGCAGCCCGAAGGACAGGGAGAGGGGCGGCTACACCTTC CASSPKDRERGGYTF